The rows below give T cell receptor beta chains drawn from one sample of a study of blood T cell repertoires in COVID-19. Libraries were prepared by immunoSEQ multiplex PCR; TCRdb keeps only in-frame clonotypes and omits some of them. The data hold hundreds of thousands of clones, with around nine tenths observed a single time. Sequenced: PBMCs or T cells enriched from blood (not recorded which). These receptors were collected from a woman in her 30s who had been exposed to COVID-19. Both conserved end residues are part of each CDR3. The D gene is left open where the match is weak. The size entry is marked missing in some rows and otherwise reads once, few, many or a size class.

d_gene: NA; v_gene: TRBV6-5; abundance: once; j_gene: TRBJ2-7; CDR3aa: CASSYSTGVSYEQYF; CDR3nt: TGTGCCAGCAGTTACTCGACCGGGGTTTCCTACGAGCAGTACTTC
d_gene: TRBD1; v_gene: TRBV11-3; abundance: few; j_gene: TRBJ2-1; CDR3aa: CASSFDRENEQFF; CDR3nt: TGTGCCAGCAGCTTCGACAGGGAGAATGAGCAGTTCTTC
d_gene: TRBD1; v_gene: TRBV2; abundance: NA; j_gene: TRBJ1-3; CDR3aa: CASSDYPTGSGNTIYF; CDR3nt: TGTGCCAGCAGTGATTACCCGACAGGGTCTGGAAACACCATATATTTT
d_gene: TRBD1; v_gene: TRBV30; abundance: NA; j_gene: TRBJ2-7; CDR3aa: CAWSGPGGSYEQYF; CDR3nt: TGTGCCTGGAGTGGTCCAGGGGGCTCCTACGAGCAGTACTTC
d_gene: NA; v_gene: TRBV5-5; abundance: NA; j_gene: TRBJ2-7; CDR3aa: CASSFARAYEQYF; CDR3nt: TGTGCCAGCAGCTTTGCGAGGGCCTACGAGCAGTACTTC
d_gene: NA; v_gene: TRBV4-2; abundance: NA; j_gene: TRBJ1-5; CDR3aa: CASSQEPSYPGQPQHF; CDR3nt: TGTGCCAGCAGCCAAGAACCATCCTATCCCGGTCAGCCCCAGCATTTT
d_gene: NA; v_gene: TRBV19; abundance: NA; j_gene: TRBJ2-3; CDR3aa: CASSIGAGFTDTQYF; CDR3nt: TGTGCCAGTAGTATAGGTGCGGGTTTCACAGATACGCAGTATTTT
d_gene: NA; v_gene: TRBV11-2; abundance: NA; j_gene: TRBJ1-3; CDR3aa: CASSLTGHSGNTIYF; CDR3nt: TGTGCCAGCAGCTTAACAGGGCACTCTGGAAACACCATATATTTT
d_gene: TRBD1; v_gene: TRBV18; abundance: NA; j_gene: TRBJ1-2; CDR3aa: CASSPETTYWPGQGGNGYTF; CDR3nt: TGTGCCAGCTCACCGGAAACGACTTACTGGCCGGGACAGGGGGGTAATGGCTACACCTTC
d_gene: TRBD1; v_gene: TRBV10-2; abundance: NA; j_gene: TRBJ1-6; CDR3aa: CASSQPTGGYSYNSPLHF; CDR3nt: TGCGCCAGCAGCCAACCCACAGGGGGCTACTCCTATAATTCACCCCTCCACTTT
d_gene: NA; v_gene: TRBV7-6; abundance: NA; j_gene: TRBJ2-5; CDR3aa: CASSRRPPTGGVGGMSGTQYF; CDR3nt: TGTGCCAGCAGCCGCCGCCCCCCGACTGGGGGCGTGGGGGGGATGAGTGGGACCCAGTACTTC
d_gene: TRBD1; v_gene: TRBV5-1; abundance: NA; j_gene: TRBJ1-3; CDR3aa: CASSWDSGGNTIYF; CDR3nt: TGCGCCAGCAGCTGGGACAGTGGAGGAAACACCATATATTTT
d_gene: TRBD1; v_gene: TRBV6-5; abundance: once; j_gene: TRBJ1-5; CDR3aa: CASTSTDRGNQPQHF; CDR3nt: TGTGCCAGCACCTCTACGGACAGGGGTAATCAGCCCCAGCATTTT
d_gene: TRBD1; v_gene: TRBV2; abundance: few; j_gene: TRBJ1-3; CDR3aa: CASTRTGDFSGNTIYF; CDR3nt: TGTGCCAGCACCAGGACAGGGGATTTTTCTGGAAACACCATATATTTT
d_gene: TRBD1; v_gene: TRBV9; abundance: NA; j_gene: TRBJ1-3; CDR3aa: CASSLTGVGNTIYF; CDR3nt: TGTGCCAGCAGCCTCACAGGGGTAGGAAACACCATATATTTT
d_gene: NA; v_gene: TRBV30; abundance: NA; j_gene: TRBJ1-2; CDR3aa: CAWSVNRVNGYTF; CDR3nt: TGTGCCTGGAGTGTAAACAGGGTTAATGGCTACACCTTC
d_gene: TRBD2; v_gene: TRBV24-1; abundance: NA; j_gene: TRBJ2-3; CDR3aa: CATSRGGDTQYF; CDR3nt: TGTGCCACCAGCCGGGGGGGAGATACGCAGTATTTT
d_gene: TRBD1; v_gene: TRBV2; abundance: NA; j_gene: TRBJ2-3; CDR3aa: CASSQGQGTDTQYF; CDR3nt: TGTGCCAGCTCACAGGGGCAGGGAACAGATACGCAGTATTTT
d_gene: TRBD2; v_gene: TRBV9; abundance: once; j_gene: TRBJ2-1; CDR3aa: CASSLPGLAGVGEQFF; CDR3nt: TGTGCCAGCAGCTTACCGGGACTAGCGGGGGTCGGTGAGCAGTTCTTC
d_gene: TRBD1; v_gene: TRBV5-1; abundance: once; j_gene: TRBJ2-7; CDR3aa: CASSGKQGAWEQYF; CDR3nt: TGCGCCAGCAGCGGGAAACAGGGGGCGTGGGAGCAGTACTTC
d_gene: NA; v_gene: TRBV10-1; abundance: few; j_gene: TRBJ1-1; CDR3aa: CASSEGSTGQKHFF; CDR3nt: TGCGCCAGCAGTGAAGGATCTACAGGGCAAAAACACTTCTTT
d_gene: NA; v_gene: TRBV9; abundance: NA; j_gene: TRBJ2-7; CDR3aa: CASSVSSSRYF; CDR3nt: TGTGCCAGCAGCGTATCATCGAGTCGGTACTTC
d_gene: NA; v_gene: TRBV2; abundance: NA; j_gene: TRBJ1-2; CDR3aa: CASTRGGDTQGYTF; CDR3nt: TGTGCCAGCACGCGGGGGGGAGACACACAGGGCTACACCTTC
d_gene: NA; v_gene: TRBV18; abundance: NA; j_gene: TRBJ2-1; CDR3aa: CASSRGFAYNEQFF; CDR3nt: TGTGCCAGCTCACGCGGGTTCGCCTACAATGAGCAGTTCTTC
d_gene: NA; v_gene: TRBV6-1; abundance: NA; j_gene: TRBJ2-3; CDR3aa: CASSERRRTSTDTQYF; CDR3nt: TGTGCCAGCAGTGAACGGCGGAGGACTAGCACAGATACGCAGTATTTT
d_gene: NA; v_gene: TRBV15; abundance: NA; j_gene: TRBJ1-1; CDR3aa: CATSRGLGGMGTEAFF; CDR3nt: TGTGCCACCAGCAGAGGCCTGGGGGGTATGGGCACTGAAGCTTTCTTT
d_gene: TRBD1; v_gene: TRBV7-9; abundance: NA; j_gene: TRBJ2-1; CDR3aa: CASSLRGTGINEQFF; CDR3nt: TGTGCCAGCAGCTTACGGGGGACAGGGATAAATGAGCAGTTCTTC
d_gene: TRBD1; v_gene: TRBV15; abundance: NA; j_gene: TRBJ1-4; CDR3aa: CATSGTGGEYEKLFF; CDR3nt: TGTGCCACCAGCGGAACAGGGGGCGAGTATGAAAAACTGTTTTTT
d_gene: TRBD1; v_gene: TRBV27; abundance: once; j_gene: TRBJ1-2; CDR3aa: CASRRDRVEGYTF; CDR3nt: TGTGCCAGCAGGAGAGACAGGGTAGAGGGCTACACCTTC
d_gene: TRBD1; v_gene: TRBV6-5; abundance: NA; j_gene: TRBJ1-5; CDR3aa: CASSPDRVQPQHF; CDR3nt: TGTGCCAGCAGTCCGGACAGGGTTCAGCCCCAGCATTTT
d_gene: TRBD1; v_gene: TRBV5-1; abundance: once; j_gene: TRBJ2-1; CDR3aa: CASLPGQGRNEQFF; CDR3nt: TGCGCCAGCCTTCCGGGACAGGGCAGAAATGAGCAGTTCTTC
d_gene: NA; v_gene: TRBV11-2; abundance: NA; j_gene: TRBJ2-7; CDR3aa: CASSLGHPRGEQYF; CDR3nt: TGTGCCAGCAGCTTAGGTCACCCGCGGGGAGAGCAGTACTTC
d_gene: NA; v_gene: TRBV12-5; abundance: NA; j_gene: TRBJ2-1; CDR3aa: CASALSGGSEQFF; CDR3nt: TGTGCTAGTGCCCTTTCGGGGGGCAGCGAGCAGTTCTTC
d_gene: TRBD1; v_gene: TRBV27; abundance: NA; j_gene: TRBJ1-1; CDR3aa: CASSYDRGNEAFF; CDR3nt: TGTGCCAGCAGTTACGACAGGGGCAATGAAGCTTTCTTT
d_gene: TRBD2; v_gene: TRBV9; abundance: NA; j_gene: TRBJ2-1; CDR3aa: CASSVGITSGGANEQFF; CDR3nt: TGTGCCAGCAGCGTAGGAATTACTAGCGGGGGGGCAAATGAGCAGTTCTTC
d_gene: TRBD1; v_gene: TRBV10-3; abundance: once; j_gene: TRBJ2-3; CDR3aa: CAISGQGKDTQYF; CDR3nt: TGTGCCATCAGTGGACAGGGGAAAGATACGCAGTATTTT
d_gene: NA; v_gene: TRBV13; abundance: NA; j_gene: TRBJ1-3; CDR3aa: CASRPGSTSGNTIYF; CDR3nt: TGTGCCAGCAGACCCGGTTCTACCTCTGGAAACACCATATATTTT
d_gene: TRBD1; v_gene: TRBV7-2; abundance: few; j_gene: TRBJ1-5; CDR3aa: CASSLAGTGSQPQHF; CDR3nt: TGTGCCAGCAGCTTAGCAGGGACAGGGTCCCAGCCCCAGCATTTT
d_gene: NA; v_gene: TRBV5-1; abundance: NA; j_gene: TRBJ2-1; CDR3aa: CASSSTGYNEQFF; CDR3nt: TGCGCCAGCAGCTCGACGGGCTACAATGAGCAGTTCTTC
d_gene: NA; v_gene: TRBV18; abundance: NA; j_gene: TRBJ1-2; CDR3aa: CASSRGGDYGYTF; CDR3nt: TGTGCCAGCTCCCGGGGGGGCGACTATGGCTACACCTTC
d_gene: TRBD1; v_gene: TRBV30; abundance: NA; j_gene: TRBJ1-3; CDR3aa: CAWSRGTAGNTIYF; CDR3nt: TGTGCCTGGAGTAGGGGGACAGCTGGAAACACCATATATTTT
d_gene: TRBD1; v_gene: TRBV24-1; abundance: NA; j_gene: TRBJ2-2; CDR3aa: CATSGRGTGDPLLTGELFF; CDR3nt: TGTGCCACCAGCGGCCGCGGGACAGGGGACCCCCTGCTCACCGGGGAGCTGTTTTTT
d_gene: NA; v_gene: TRBV5-1; abundance: NA; j_gene: TRBJ2-7; CDR3aa: CASREGVLGYEQYF; CDR3nt: TGCGCCAGCAGGGAGGGCGTCCTAGGGTACGAGCAGTACTTC
d_gene: NA; v_gene: TRBV7-9; abundance: NA; j_gene: TRBJ2-5; CDR3aa: CASSLALTVQETQYF; CDR3nt: TGTGCCAGCAGCTTAGCGTTGACAGTCCAAGAGACCCAGTACTTC
d_gene: NA; v_gene: TRBV29-1; abundance: NA; j_gene: TRBJ2-2; CDR3aa: CSVEVGGGVGTGELFF; CDR3nt: TGCAGCGTTGAAGTGGGGGGAGGTGTGGGCACCGGGGAGCTGTTTTTT
d_gene: NA; v_gene: TRBV5-8; abundance: few; j_gene: TRBJ1-1; CDR3aa: CASSLGAGTRKEAFF; CDR3nt: TGTGCCAGCAGCTTGGGGGCCGGGACAAGGAAGGAAGCTTTCTTT
d_gene: TRBD1; v_gene: TRBV7-6; abundance: NA; j_gene: TRBJ2-5; CDR3aa: CASSLATGSVRETQYF; CDR3nt: TGTGCCAGCAGCTTAGCGACAGGGTCGGTGCGGGAGACCCAGTACTTC
d_gene: NA; v_gene: TRBV24-1; abundance: NA; j_gene: TRBJ1-1; CDR3aa: CATSDSRKEAPNTEAFF; CDR3nt: TGTGCCACCAGTGATAGCCGGAAGGAGGCCCCGAACACTGAAGCTTTCTTT
d_gene: NA; v_gene: TRBV19; abundance: NA; j_gene: TRBJ1-5; CDR3aa: CASSAGTTTTGGNQPQHF; CDR3nt: TGTGCCAGTAGTGCCGGGACAACTACAACCGGGGGGAATCAGCCCCAGCATTTT
d_gene: TRBD1; v_gene: TRBV7-9; abundance: NA; j_gene: TRBJ2-3; CDR3aa: CASSKRTGYTDTQYF; CDR3nt: TGTGCCAGCAGCAAAAGGACAGGATACACAGATACGCAGTATTTT
d_gene: NA; v_gene: TRBV9; abundance: NA; j_gene: TRBJ2-6; CDR3aa: CASSYGAGPVRSGANVLTF; CDR3nt: TGTGCCAGCAGCTACGGGGCGGGACCGGTCCGCTCTGGGGCCAACGTCCTGACTTTC
d_gene: TRBD1; v_gene: TRBV11-2; abundance: NA; j_gene: TRBJ1-5; CDR3aa: CASSLAGGDQPQHF; CDR3nt: TGTGCCAGCAGCTTGGCAGGGGGCGATCAGCCCCAGCATTTT